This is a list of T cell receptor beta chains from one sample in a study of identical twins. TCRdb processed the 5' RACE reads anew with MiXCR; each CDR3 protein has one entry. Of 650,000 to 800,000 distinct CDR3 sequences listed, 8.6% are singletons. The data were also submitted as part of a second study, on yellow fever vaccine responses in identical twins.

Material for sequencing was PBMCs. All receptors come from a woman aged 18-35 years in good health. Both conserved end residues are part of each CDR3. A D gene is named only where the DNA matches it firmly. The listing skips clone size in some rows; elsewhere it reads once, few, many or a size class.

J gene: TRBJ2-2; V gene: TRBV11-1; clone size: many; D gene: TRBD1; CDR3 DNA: TGTGCCAGCAGCCTAGCCCCGTTTGGACAGGGATCCACCGGGGAGCTGTTTTTT; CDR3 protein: CASSLAPFGQGSTGELFF
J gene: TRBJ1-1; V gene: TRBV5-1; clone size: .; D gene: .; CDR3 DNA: TGCGCCAGCAGCTTGGACCCGCCGGCAGGGGTGGACACTGAAGCTTTCTTT; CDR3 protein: CASSLDPPAGVDTEAFF
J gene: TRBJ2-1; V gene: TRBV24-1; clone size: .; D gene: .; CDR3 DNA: TGTGCCACCAGTGATTTTTGGGCGGCAGACAATGAGCAGTTCTTC; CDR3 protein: CATSDFWAADNEQFF
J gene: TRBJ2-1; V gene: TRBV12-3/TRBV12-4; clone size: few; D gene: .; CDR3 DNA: TGTGCCAGCACCCCGGGACTCTCGAGGGATGAGCAGTTCTTC; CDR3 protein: CASTPGLSRDEQFF
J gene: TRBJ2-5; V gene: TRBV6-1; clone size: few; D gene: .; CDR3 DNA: TGTGCCAGCAGCCCGGGGGGCTACCGAGAGACCCAGTACTTC; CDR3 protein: CASSPGGYRETQYF
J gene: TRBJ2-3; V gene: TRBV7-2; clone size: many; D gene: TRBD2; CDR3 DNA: TGTGCCAGCAGCTTATTCGGGAGGAGGGGATCAGATACGCAGTATTTT; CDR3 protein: CASSLFGRRGSDTQYF
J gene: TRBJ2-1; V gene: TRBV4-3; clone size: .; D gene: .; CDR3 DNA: TGCGCCAGCAGCCAAGATGGGAGCGGTGAGCAGTTCTTC; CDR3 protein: CASSQDGSGEQFF
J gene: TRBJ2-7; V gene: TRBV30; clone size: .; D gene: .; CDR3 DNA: TGTGCCTGCCACGACACAATGGGCGAGCAGTACTTC; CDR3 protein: CACHDTMGEQYF
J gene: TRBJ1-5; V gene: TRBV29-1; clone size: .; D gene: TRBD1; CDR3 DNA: TGCAGCGTCCCCGGGGACAGGGTCGATCAGCCCCAGCATTTT; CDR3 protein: CSVPGDRVDQPQHF
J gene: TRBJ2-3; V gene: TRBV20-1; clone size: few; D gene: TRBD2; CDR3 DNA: TGCAGTGCTATCCAAAGCGGGGGGAGGACAGATACGCAGTATTTT; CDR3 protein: CSAIQSGGRTDTQYF
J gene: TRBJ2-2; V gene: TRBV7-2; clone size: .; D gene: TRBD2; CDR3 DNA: TGTGCCAGCAGACTAGCGGGGATTGAACACCGGTGGTTTTTT; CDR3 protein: CASRLAGIEHRWFF
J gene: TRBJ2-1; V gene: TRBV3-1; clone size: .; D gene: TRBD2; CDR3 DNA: TGTGCCAGCAGCCAAGATCCTAGCGGGGGGGTCAGGGAGCAGTTCTTC; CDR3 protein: CASSQDPSGGVREQFF
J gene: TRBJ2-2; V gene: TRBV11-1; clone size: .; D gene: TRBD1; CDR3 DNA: TGTGCCAGCAGCTTAGCGGGACAGTTGGACATGCGTGGGGAGCTGTTTTTT; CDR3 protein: CASSLAGQLDMRGELFF
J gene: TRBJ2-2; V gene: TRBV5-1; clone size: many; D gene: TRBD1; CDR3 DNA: TGCGCCAGCAGCTCCGGACAGGGGGACACCGGGGAGCTGTTTTTT; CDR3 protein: CASSSGQGDTGELFF
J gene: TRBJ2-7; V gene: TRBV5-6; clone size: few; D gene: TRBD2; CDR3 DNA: TGTGCCAGCAGCCTCCGGGGGGTAGCGGGACTTAGCTCCTACGAGCAGTACTTC; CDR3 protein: CASSLRGVAGLSSYEQYF
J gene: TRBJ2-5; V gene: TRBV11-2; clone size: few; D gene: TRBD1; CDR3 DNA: TGTGCCAGCAGCTTAGTCGACAGGGGTGCCGAGACCCAGTACTTC; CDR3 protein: CASSLVDRGAETQYF
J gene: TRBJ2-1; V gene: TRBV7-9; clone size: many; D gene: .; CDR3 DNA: TGTGCCAGCAGTTACGGGGGGCCTGAGCAGTTCTTC; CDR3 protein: CASSYGGPEQFF
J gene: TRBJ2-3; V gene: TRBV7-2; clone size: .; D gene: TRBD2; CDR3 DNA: TGTGCCAGCAGCTTGGACGCTAGCGGGTTCGGGGATACGCAGTATTTT; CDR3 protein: CASSLDASGFGDTQYF
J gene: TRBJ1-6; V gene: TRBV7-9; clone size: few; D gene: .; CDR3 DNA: TGTGCCAGCAGTCCAGGGTTTAGTAGTTCACCCCTCCACTTT; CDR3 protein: CASSPGFSSSPLHF
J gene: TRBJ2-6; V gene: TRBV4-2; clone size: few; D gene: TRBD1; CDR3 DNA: TGTGCCAGCAGCTCCCGATCGTACAGGGGGGACGGGGCCAACGTCCTGACTTTC; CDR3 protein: CASSSRSYRGDGANVLTF
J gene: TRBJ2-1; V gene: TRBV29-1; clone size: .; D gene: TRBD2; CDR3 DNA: TGCAGCGTCGGACTAGCGGGGGGTACTGACAATGAGCAGTTCTTC; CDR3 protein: CSVGLAGGTDNEQFF
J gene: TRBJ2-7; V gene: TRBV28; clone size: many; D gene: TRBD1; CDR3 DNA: TGTGCCAGCAGTTTACCCGACAGGGCCTACGAGCAGTACTTC; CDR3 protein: CASSLPDRAYEQYF
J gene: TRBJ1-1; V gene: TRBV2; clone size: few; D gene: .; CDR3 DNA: TGTGCCAGCAGTCCCGTGGGTCGAACTGAAGCTTTCTTT; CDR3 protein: CASSPVGRTEAFF
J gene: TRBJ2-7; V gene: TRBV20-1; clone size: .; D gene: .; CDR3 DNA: TGCAGTGCTAGTTCGGGGGCTCAGAGCTCCTACGAGCAGTACTTC; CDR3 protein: CSASSGAQSSYEQYF
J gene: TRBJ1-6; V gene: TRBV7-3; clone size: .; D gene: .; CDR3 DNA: TGTGCCAGCAGCAAAGATAAGAGCTCCTATAATTCACCCCTCCACTTT; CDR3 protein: CASSKDKSSYNSPLHF
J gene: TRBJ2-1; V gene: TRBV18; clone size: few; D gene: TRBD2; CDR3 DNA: TGTGCCAGCTCACCCATTAGCGGGATAGGGAATGAGCAGTTCTTC; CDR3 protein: CASSPISGIGNEQFF
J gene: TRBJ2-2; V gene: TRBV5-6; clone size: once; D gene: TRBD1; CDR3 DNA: TGTGCCATCAGCCTCGGGACAGGGGCCGGGGAGCTGTTTTTT; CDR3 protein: CAISLGTGAGELFF
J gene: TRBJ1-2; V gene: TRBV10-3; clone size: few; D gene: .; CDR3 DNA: TGTGCCATCAGTGAGTCGGCTAACTATGGCTACACCTTC; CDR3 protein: CAISESANYGYTF
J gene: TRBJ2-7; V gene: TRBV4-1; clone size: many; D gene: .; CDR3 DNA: TGCGCCAGCAGCGACCGGGACTCAGGGTTGGAGCAGTACTTC; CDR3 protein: CASSDRDSGLEQYF
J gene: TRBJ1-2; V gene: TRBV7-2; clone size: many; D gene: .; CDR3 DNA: TGTGCCAGCAGCTTAGATCGAGGGGGGTATGGCTACACCTTC; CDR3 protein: CASSLDRGGYGYTF
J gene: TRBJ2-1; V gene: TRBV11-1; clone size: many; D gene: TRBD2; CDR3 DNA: TGTGCCAGCAGCCCTCGATTAGGGACTAGCGGGAGGGCCTACAATGAGCAGTTCTTC; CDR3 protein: CASSPRLGTSGRAYNEQFF
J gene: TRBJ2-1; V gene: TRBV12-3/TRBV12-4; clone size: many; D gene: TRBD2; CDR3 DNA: TGTGCCAGCAGTTCGGGACTAGCGGGGGTCGAGGAGTTCTTC; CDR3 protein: CASSSGLAGVEEFF
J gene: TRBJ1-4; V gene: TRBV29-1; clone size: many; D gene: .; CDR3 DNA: TGCAGCGTTGCGGGAGGTGGGAATGAAAAACTGTTTTTT; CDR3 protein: CSVAGGGNEKLFF
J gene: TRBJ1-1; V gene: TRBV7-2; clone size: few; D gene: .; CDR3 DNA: TGTGCCAGCAGCGGGGCGGCCTTGGGGAGCACTGAAGCTTTCTTT; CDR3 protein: CASSGAALGSTEAFF
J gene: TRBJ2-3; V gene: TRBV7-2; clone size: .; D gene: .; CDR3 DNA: TGTGCCAGCAGCTTAAGGGAATTTACGCAGTATTTT; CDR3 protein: CASSLREFTQYF
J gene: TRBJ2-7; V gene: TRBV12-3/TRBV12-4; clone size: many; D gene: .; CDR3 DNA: TGTGCCAGCACTCCCACAGCGGGCGCCTCCTACGAGCAGTACTTC; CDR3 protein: CASTPTAGASYEQYF
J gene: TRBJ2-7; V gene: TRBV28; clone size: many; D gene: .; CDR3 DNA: TGTGCCAGCAGTATCGACACCTACTACGAGCAGTACTTC; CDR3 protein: CASSIDTYYEQYF
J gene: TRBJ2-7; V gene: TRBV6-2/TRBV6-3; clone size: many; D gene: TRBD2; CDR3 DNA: TGTGCCAGCACGCCTAGCGGGAGTAAGGAGCAGTACTTC; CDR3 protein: CASTPSGSKEQYF
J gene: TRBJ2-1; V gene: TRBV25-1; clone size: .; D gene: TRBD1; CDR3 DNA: TGTGCCAGCAGTGTAACCGGGACAGGGCCCTACAATGAGCAGTTCTTC; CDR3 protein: CASSVTGTGPYNEQFF
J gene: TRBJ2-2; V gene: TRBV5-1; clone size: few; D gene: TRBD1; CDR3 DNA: TGCGCCAGCACGGGACAGTCCCCTGGGGAGCTGTTTTTT; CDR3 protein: CASTGQSPGELFF
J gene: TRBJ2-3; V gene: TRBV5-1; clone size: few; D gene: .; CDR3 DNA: TGCGCCAGCAGCTTGCTGGCTTTAAGCACAGATACGCAGTATTTT; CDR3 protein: CASSLLALSTDTQYF
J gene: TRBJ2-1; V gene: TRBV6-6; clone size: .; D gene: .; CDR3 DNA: TGTGCCAGCAAGGGAGAATCCAACAATGAGCAGTTCTTC; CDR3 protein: CASKGESNNEQFF
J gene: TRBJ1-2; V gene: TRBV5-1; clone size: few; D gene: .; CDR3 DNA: TGCGCCAGCAGCTGGGGCACACCGAACTATGGCTACACCTTC; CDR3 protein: CASSWGTPNYGYTF
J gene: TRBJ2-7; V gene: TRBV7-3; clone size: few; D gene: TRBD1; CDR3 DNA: TGTGCCAGCAGCTCCGGGACAGGCTGGGAGAGCGAGCAGTACTTC; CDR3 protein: CASSSGTGWESEQYF
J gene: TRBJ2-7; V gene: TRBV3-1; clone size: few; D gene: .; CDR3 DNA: TGTGCCAGCAGCCAAGGGACAGAGGATTTCTACGAGCAGTACTTC; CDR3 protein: CASSQGTEDFYEQYF
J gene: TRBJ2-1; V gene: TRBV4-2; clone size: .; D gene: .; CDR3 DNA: TGTGCCAGCAGCCCGGGGGCCGAAAACAATGAGCAGTTCTTC; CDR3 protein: CASSPGAENNEQFF
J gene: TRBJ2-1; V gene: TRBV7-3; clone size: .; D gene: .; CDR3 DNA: TGTGCCAGCAGCTCCCGGCCAGGTTACAATGAGCAGTTCTTC; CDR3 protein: CASSSRPGYNEQFF
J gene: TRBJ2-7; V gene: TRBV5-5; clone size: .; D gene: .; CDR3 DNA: TGTGCCAGCAGGGCGACGGGGGCAGGCGAGCAGTACTTC; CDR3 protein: CASRATGAGEQYF
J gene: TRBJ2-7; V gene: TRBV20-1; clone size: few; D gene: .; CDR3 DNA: TGCAGTGCTAGAGAGGAGGGACGGTACGAGCAGTACTTC; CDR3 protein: CSAREEGRYEQYF
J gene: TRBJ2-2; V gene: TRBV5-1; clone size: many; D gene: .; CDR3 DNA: TGCGCCAGCAGCTTGGAACTGAGGGGGTTTGCCGGGGAGCTGTTTTTT; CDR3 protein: CASSLELRGFAGELFF
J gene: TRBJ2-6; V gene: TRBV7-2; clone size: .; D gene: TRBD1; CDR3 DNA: TGTGCCAGCAACAGGGGTCCAGGGGCCAACGTCCTGACTTTC; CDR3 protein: CASNRGPGANVLTF
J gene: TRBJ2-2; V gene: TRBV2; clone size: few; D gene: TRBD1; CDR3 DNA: TGTGCCAGCAGTGTTAGCACAGGGGGCGCGGTGGAGCTGTTTTTT; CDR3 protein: CASSVSTGGAVELFF
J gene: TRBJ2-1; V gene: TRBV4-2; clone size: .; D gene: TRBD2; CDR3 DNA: TGTGCCAGCAGCCAAGAGCTAGCGGCCTACAATGAGCAGTTCTTC; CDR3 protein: CASSQELAAYNEQFF